This TCR beta chain is from a study of blood T cell repertoires in COVID-19. Study details: T cells, B-cell-depleted T cells, or PBMCs provided the cDNA or gDNA that served as material.

Authors' processing steps: The authors estimated nucleated cell counts from reference gene primer amplification. Here immunoSEQ multiplex PCR was the method, and the copy in TCRdb shows in-frame clones only, minus some. The V and J calls and the clone size are those of that table, but D and trimming were determined from the DNA. This table holds some 130,000 clones, 86% found once. This CDR3 is built from 14 residues. V dropped 5 bases and J dropped 11; count of bases not matched to a gene: 9. The germline CDR1 and CDR2 sequences are SGHRS and YFSETQ. The specimen sequenced was peripheral blood. V usage is TRBV5-1 and J usage is TRBJ1-6; 8 nucleotides align to TRBD1. The source is a woman between 65 and 79 years old with COVID-19, enrolled during active disease. This CDR3 is CASRPGQGIAPLHF. CDR3 in DNA: TGCGCCAGCAGACCCGGACAGGGTATTGCACCCCTCCACTTT.